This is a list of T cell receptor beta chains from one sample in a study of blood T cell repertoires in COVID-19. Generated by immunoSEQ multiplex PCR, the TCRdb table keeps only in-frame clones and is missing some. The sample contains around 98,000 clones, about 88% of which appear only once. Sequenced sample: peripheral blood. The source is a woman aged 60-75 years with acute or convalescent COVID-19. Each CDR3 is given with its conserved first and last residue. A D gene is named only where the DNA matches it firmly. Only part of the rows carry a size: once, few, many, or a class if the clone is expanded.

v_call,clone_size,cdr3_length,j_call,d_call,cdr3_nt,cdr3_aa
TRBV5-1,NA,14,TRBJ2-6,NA,TGCGCCAGCAGCCGGACTGGTGGGGCCAACGTCCTGACTTTC,CASSRTGGANVLTF
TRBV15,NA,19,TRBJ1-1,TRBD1,TGTGCCACCAGCAGAGATACAGGACAGGGGGCCTATGTGGGCACTGAAGCTTTCTTT,CATSRDTGQGAYVGTEAFF
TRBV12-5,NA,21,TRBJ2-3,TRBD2,TGTGCTAGTGGTTTGGTACTGGGCGGGGGGGGAACATACAGAGGCACAGATACGCAGTATTTT,CASGLVLGGGGTYRGTDTQYF
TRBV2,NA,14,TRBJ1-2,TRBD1,TGTGCCAGCAGTGAACCATTCGGACAGGGCTTCTACACCTTC,CASSEPFGQGFYTF
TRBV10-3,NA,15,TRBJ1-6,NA,TGTGCCATCAGTGAGTCGGGCCCCTATAATTCACCCCTCCACTTT,CAISESGPYNSPLHF
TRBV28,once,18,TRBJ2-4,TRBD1,TGTGCCAGCAGTCCCCCTCCGGGACGGGCGACAGGGAGAAACATTCAGTACTTC,CASSPPPGRATGRNIQYF
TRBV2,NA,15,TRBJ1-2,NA,TGTGCCAGCACCCGCGGGGGGGTAACTAACTATGGCTACACCTTC,CASTRGGVTNYGYTF
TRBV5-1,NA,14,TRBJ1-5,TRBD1,TGCGCCAGCAGCTTGGAAGGGGGCAGCCAGCCCCAGCATTTT,CASSLEGGSQPQHF
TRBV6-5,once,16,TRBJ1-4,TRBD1,TGTGCCAGCAGTTACCGGTCAGGGGGAATTAATGAAAAACTGTTTTTT,CASSYRSGGINEKLFF
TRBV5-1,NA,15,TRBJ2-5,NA,TGCGCCAGCAGCTTGTCCCCAGCGGCGCTGGAGACCCAGTACTTC,CASSLSPAALETQYF
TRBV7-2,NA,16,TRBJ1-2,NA,TGTGCCAGCAGCTTGTCAGTCGGGGACATATCCTATGGCTACACCTTC,CASSLSVGDISYGYTF
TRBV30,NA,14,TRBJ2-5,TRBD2,TGTGCCTGGAGTAAGACTAGCGGGGGTCAGACCCAGTACTTC,CAWSKTSGGQTQYF
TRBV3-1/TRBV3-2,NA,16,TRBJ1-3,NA,TGTGCCAGCAGCCAAGATCCAGGGTTTACTGGAAACACCATATATTTT,CASSQDPGFTGNTIYF
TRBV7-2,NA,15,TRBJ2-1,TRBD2,TGTGCCAGCAGCTTTTCGCGGGGGGGCGACAATGAGCAGTTCTTC,CASSFSRGGDNEQFF
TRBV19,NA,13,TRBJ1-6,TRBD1,TGTGCCAGTACCGGACAGGTTAATTCACCCCTCCACTTT,CASTGQVNSPLHF
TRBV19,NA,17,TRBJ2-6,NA,TGTGCCAGTAGTATAGATTCAGGAATCTCTGGGGCCAACGTCCTGACTTTC,CASSIDSGISGANVLTF
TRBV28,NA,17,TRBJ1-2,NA,TGTGCCAGCAGTTCCTTCTCAGGAGGGGCCGGAGGCCATGGCTACACCTTC,CASSSFSGGAGGHGYTF
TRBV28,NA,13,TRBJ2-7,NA,TGTGCCAGCAGTTTCTCCCCCTCCTACGAGCAGTACTTC,CASSFSPSYEQYF
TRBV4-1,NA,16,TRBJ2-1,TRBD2,TGCGCCAGCAGCCAAGATACTAGCGGGGGGTACAATGAGCAGTTCTTC,CASSQDTSGGYNEQFF
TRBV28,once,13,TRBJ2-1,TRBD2,TGTGCCAGCAATGTGCGGGGGGACAATGAGCAGTTCTTC,CASNVRGDNEQFF
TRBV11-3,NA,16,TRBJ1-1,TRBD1,TGTGCCAGCAGCTTAGATCCTGGGACAGGGGGCTTTGAAGCTTTCTTT,CASSLDPGTGGFEAFF
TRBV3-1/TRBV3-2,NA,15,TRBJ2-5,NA,TGTGCCAGCAGCCAAGACTCGGTGCGCCAAGAGACCCAGTACTTC,CASSQDSVRQETQYF
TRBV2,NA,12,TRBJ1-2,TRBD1,TGTGCCAGCGGCCAGGGGGCACGTGGCTACACCTTC,CASGQGARGYTF
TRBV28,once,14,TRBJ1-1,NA,TGTGCCAGCAGCCCTCGGAGAGGTGGCACTGAAGCTTTCTTT,CASSPRRGGTEAFF
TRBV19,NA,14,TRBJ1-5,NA,TGTGCCAGTAGTGTCAGGGGTTTCAATCAGCCCCAGCATTTT,CASSVRGFNQPQHF
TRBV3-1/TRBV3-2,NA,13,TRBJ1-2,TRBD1,TGTGCCAGCAGCCAGGACAGGGTGGGCGGCTACACCTTC,CASSQDRVGGYTF
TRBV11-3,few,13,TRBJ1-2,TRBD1,TGTGCCAGCAGCTGGACAGGGAGGAATGGCTACACCTTC,CASSWTGRNGYTF
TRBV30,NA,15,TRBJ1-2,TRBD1,TGTGCCTGGGGGTCCAAGACAGGGAGCACATATGGCTACACCTTC,CAWGSKTGSTYGYTF
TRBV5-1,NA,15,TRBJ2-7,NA,TGCGCCAGCAGCTTGGAGTTGACTAACCACTACGAGCAGTACTTC,CASSLELTNHYEQYF
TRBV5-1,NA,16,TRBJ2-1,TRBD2,TGCGCCAGCAGCTTGGACCTAGCGGGGGGGACCAATGAGCAGTTCTTC,CASSLDLAGGTNEQFF
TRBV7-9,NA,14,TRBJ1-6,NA,TGTGCCAGCATACAGAGCTCCTATAATTCACCCCTCCACTTT,CASIQSSYNSPLHF
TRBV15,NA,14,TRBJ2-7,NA,TGTGCCACCAGCCTGATCACGAGCTCCTACGAGCAGTACTTC,CATSLITSSYEQYF
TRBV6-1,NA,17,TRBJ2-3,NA,TGTGCCAGCAGTGAAGCAGTCTACAGAATATCGACAGATACGCAGTATTTT,CASSEAVYRISTDTQYF
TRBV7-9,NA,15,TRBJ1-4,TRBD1,TGTGCCAGCAGCTTAGTAAGCAGGGGGAATGAAAAACTGTTTTTT,CASSLVSRGNEKLFF
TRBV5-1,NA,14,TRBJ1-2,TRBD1,TGCGCCAGCAGCTTGGACGAGGGGGCGTATGGCTACACCTTC,CASSLDEGAYGYTF
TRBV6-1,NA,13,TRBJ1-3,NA,TGTGCCAGCAGTGAAATCTTGGGAAACACCATATATTTT,CASSEILGNTIYF
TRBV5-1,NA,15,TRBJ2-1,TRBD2,TGCGCCAGCAGCTTAAGGACTAGCGGGGGGCGTGAGCAGTTCTTC,CASSLRTSGGREQFF
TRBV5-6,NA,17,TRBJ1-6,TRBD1,TGTGCCAGCAGCTTGGGGACAGGGCTTCCGCCGATGGCACCCCTCCACTTT,CASSLGTGLPPMAPLHF
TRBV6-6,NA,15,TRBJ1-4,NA,TGTGCCAGCAGTCTACAGGCGGAAGGGCATGAAAAACTGTTTTTT,CASSLQAEGHEKLFF
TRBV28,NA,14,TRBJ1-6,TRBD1,TGTGCCAGCAAGACAGGGGAAGATAATTCACCCCTCCACTTT,CASKTGEDNSPLHF
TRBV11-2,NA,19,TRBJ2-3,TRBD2,TGTGCCAGCAAAACCCCAGCGGGGGGGATTATCTCTAGCACAGATACGCAGTATTTT,CASKTPAGGIISSTDTQYF
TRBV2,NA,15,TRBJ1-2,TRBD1,TGTGCCAGCAGTGCCGGGACAGGGGGCGTCTATGGCTACACCTTC,CASSAGTGGVYGYTF
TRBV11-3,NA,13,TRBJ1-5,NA,TGTGCCAGCAGCTTAGATCGGGTCCAGCCCCAGCATTTT,CASSLDRVQPQHF
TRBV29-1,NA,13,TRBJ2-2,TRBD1,TGCAGCGTAAAGGAGACAGGGGTCGGGGAGCTGTTTTTT,CSVKETGVGELFF
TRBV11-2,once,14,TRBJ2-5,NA,TGTGCCAGCAGCTTAGCCACAGGGCGAGAGACCCAGTACTTC,CASSLATGRETQYF
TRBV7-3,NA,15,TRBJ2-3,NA,TGTGCCAGCAGCCCGGTCGACAAAACATCAGATACGCAGTATTTT,CASSPVDKTSDTQYF
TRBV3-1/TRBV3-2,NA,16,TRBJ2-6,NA,TGTGCCAGCAGCCGAGAGGCGCGGTCTGGGGCCAACGTCCTGACTTTC,CASSREARSGANVLTF
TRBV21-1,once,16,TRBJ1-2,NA,TGTGCCAGCAGCACGAAACAGGGTAGGGGTAACTATGGCTACACCTTC,CASSTKQGRGNYGYTF
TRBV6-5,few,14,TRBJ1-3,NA,TGTGCCAGCAGCGAGTCAGGGGCAGGAAACACCATATATTTT,CASSESGAGNTIYF
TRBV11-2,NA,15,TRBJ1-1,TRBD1,TGTGCCAGCAGTCTTCCGGGACAGCTTTCGCAGGGGGCTTTCTTT,CASSLPGQLSQGAFF
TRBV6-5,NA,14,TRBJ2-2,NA,TGTGCCAGCCGCCAGGGGGGGAACACCGGGGAGCTGTTTTTT,CASRQGGNTGELFF
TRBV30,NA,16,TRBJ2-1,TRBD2,TGTGCCTGGATTGCCGGGACTAGCGGGGGGTACAATGAGCAGTTCTTC,CAWIAGTSGGYNEQFF
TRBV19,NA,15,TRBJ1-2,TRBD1,TGTGCCAGTAGTATAGAGACCGGGACAGGGTCTAGCTACACCTTC,CASSIETGTGSSYTF
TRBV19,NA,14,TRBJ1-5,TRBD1,TGTGCCAGTAGTAAACGACAGGGGGGCCAGCCCCAGCATTTT,CASSKRQGGQPQHF
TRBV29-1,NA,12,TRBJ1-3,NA,TGCAGCGTTGTTCTCTCTGGAAACACCATATATTTT,CSVVLSGNTIYF
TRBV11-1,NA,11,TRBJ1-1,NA,TGTGCCAGCAGCTTGACACGTGAAGCTTTCTTT,CASSLTREAFF
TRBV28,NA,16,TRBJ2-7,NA,TGTGCCAGCAGGGGATCTTTTGCGGGGAGAGCCTACGAGCAGTACTTC,CASRGSFAGRAYEQYF